These T cell receptor beta chains were read from a single sample in a study of blood T cell repertoires in COVID-19. Measured with immunoSEQ multiplex PCR; TCRdb has only the in-frame clones, and not every one. The sample consists of 120,000 or so clones, approximately 80% of them appearing once. The sample taken for sequencing was peripheral blood. The source of these receptors is a human donor in a cohort sampled during active COVID-19. Each CDR3 is given with its conserved first and last residue. The D gene is left open where the match is weak. A clone size is listed for some rows: how often the clone was seen (once, few, many), or a class if it is expanded.

j_call clone_size v_call d_call cdr3_aa cdr3_nt
TRBJ2-3 NA TRBV29-1 NA CSALLRGDTQYF TGCAGCGCCCTCCTCCGGGGAGATACGCAGTATTTT
TRBJ2-7 NA TRBV28 NA CASRTSLGEQYF TGTGCCAGCAGAACTAGTCTGGGGGAGCAGTACTTC
TRBJ2-7 NA TRBV7-2 TRBD2 CASSLAAEASGFYEQYF TGTGCCAGCAGCTTAGCGGCTGAAGCTAGCGGGTTCTACGAGCAGTACTTC
TRBJ2-7 once TRBV11-2 NA CASSLHLALGFYEQYF TGTGCCAGCAGCTTACACCTCGCGTTGGGCTTCTACGAGCAGTACTTC
TRBJ2-7 NA TRBV4-2 TRBD1 CASSQPGQSYEQYF TGTGCCAGCAGCCAACCGGGACAGTCCTACGAGCAGTACTTC
TRBJ1-2 NA TRBV28 TRBD1 CASSSPTGGGYGYTF TGTGCCAGCAGTTCCCCGACAGGGGGAGGCTATGGCTACACCTTC
TRBJ1-5 once TRBV2 NA CASSSDTSSNQPQHF TGTGCCAGCAGCTCGGACACCTCAAGCAATCAGCCCCAGCATTTT
TRBJ2-7 NA TRBV12-3/TRBV12-4 NA CASSLPGRLEQYF TGTGCCAGCAGTTTACCGGGGAGACTCGAGCAGTACTTC
TRBJ2-7 many TRBV9 NA CASSVAGGHEQYF TGTGCCAGCAGCGTAGCGGGCGGGCACGAGCAGTACTTC
TRBJ2-7 NA TRBV30 NA CAWSGGGELSSYEQYF TGTGCCTGGAGTGGAGGCGGGGAACTAAGCTCCTACGAGCAGTACTTC
TRBJ2-7 NA TRBV10-3 NA CAISEDRPAIEQYF TGTGCCATCAGTGAGGACAGACCCGCTATTGAGCAGTACTTC
TRBJ1-1 NA TRBV3-1/TRBV3-2 TRBD1 CASSETNNRGRREAFF TGTGCCAGCAGCGAAACCAACAACAGGGGGAGGCGGGAAGCTTTCTTT
TRBJ2-7 NA TRBV2 TRBD1 CASGTDTSYEQYF TGTGCCAGTGGGACAGACACCTCCTACGAGCAGTACTTC
TRBJ2-7 NA TRBV2 NA CASRLRDWVYEQYF TGTGCCAGTCGTCTTAGGGACTGGGTCTACGAGCAGTACTTC
TRBJ1-5 NA TRBV4-1 TRBD1 CASSQGQGAQPQHF TGCGCCAGCAGCCAAGGACAGGGGGCGCAGCCCCAGCATTTT
TRBJ2-1 NA TRBV9 TRBD2 CASSVATSGDYNEQFF TGTGCCAGCAGCGTAGCCACTAGCGGAGATTACAATGAGCAGTTCTTC
TRBJ1-2 once TRBV24-1 NA CATSDFAGDGYTF TGTGCCACCAGTGATTTCGCAGGGGACGGCTACACCTTC
TRBJ2-2 few TRBV29-1 NA CSVVGDSTGELFF TGCAGCGTTGTAGGGGATAGCACCGGGGAGCTGTTTTTT
TRBJ2-7 NA TRBV5-3 TRBD2 CARSLRREFHEQYF TGTGCCAGAAGCTTGAGGCGGGAGTTCCACGAGCAGTACTTC
TRBJ2-7 NA TRBV6-5 NA CASRGRDYEQYF TGTGCCAGCAGAGGCAGGGACTACGAGCAGTACTTC
TRBJ2-5 NA TRBV5-1 TRBD2 CASSLAWAGGQETQYF TGCGCCAGCAGCTTGGCGTGGGCGGGAGGCCAAGAGACCCAGTACTTC
TRBJ2-7 NA TRBV7-9 TRBD2 CASSLGLAGVEQYF TGTGCCAGCAGCTTAGGGCTAGCGGGAGTCGAGCAGTACTTC
TRBJ1-5 NA TRBV20-1 NA CSASAQGNQPQHF TGCAGTGCTAGTGCACAGGGTAATCAGCCCCAGCATTTT
TRBJ2-7 once TRBV6-2/TRBV6-3 NA CASSRLTGFYEQYF TGTGCCAGCAGCCGGTTGACAGGATTCTACGAGCAGTACTTC
TRBJ1-1 few TRBV19 NA CATQQDVGTEAFF TGTGCCACCCAGCAGGATGTCGGCACTGAAGCTTTCTTT
TRBJ1-4 many TRBV7-2 TRBD1 CASRGQVGEKLFF TGTGCCAGCAGAGGACAGGTGGGAGAAAAACTGTTTTTT
TRBJ2-1 NA TRBV3-1/TRBV3-2 NA CASSPTRSSYNEQFF TGTGCCAGCAGTCCCACTAGGAGCTCCTACAATGAGCAGTTCTTC
TRBJ1-6 NA TRBV10-3 TRBD1 CAISLDREDSPLHF TGTGCCATCAGCTTGGACAGGGAAGATTCACCCCTCCACTTT
TRBJ2-7 NA TRBV6-5 TRBD1 CASSYSDRGSHEQYF TGTGCCAGCAGTTACTCTGACAGGGGTTCCCACGAGCAGTACTTC
TRBJ1-1 NA TRBV19 NA CASTGGASRNTEAFF TGTGCCAGTACGGGGGGGGCCTCTAGGAACACTGAAGCTTTCTTT
TRBJ1-4 NA TRBV4-1 TRBD1 CASSQRTAGTVEKLFF TGCGCCAGCAGCCAACGAACCGCCGGGACAGTTGAAAAACTGTTTTTT
TRBJ1-6 NA TRBV28 TRBD1 CASSLTDRGNSPLHF TGTGCCAGCAGTTTAACTGACAGGGGTAATTCACCCCTCCACTTT
TRBJ1-3 NA TRBV5-4 NA CASSLTLGGSGNTIYF TGTGCCAGCAGCTTGACCCTGGGGGGCTCTGGAAACACCATATATTTT
TRBJ1-1 NA TRBV25-1 NA CASRPGRGTEAFF TGTGCCAGCCGGCCGGGGAGGGGAACTGAAGCTTTCTTT
TRBJ2-6 few TRBV27 TRBD2 CASSLWGGSGANVLTF TGTGCCAGCAGTTTATGGGGGGGGTCTGGGGCCAACGTCCTGACTTTC
TRBJ1-1 once TRBV11-3 TRBD1 CASSLKLGQVKAFF TGTGCCAGCAGCTTAAAGTTGGGACAGGTAAAAGCTTTCTTT
TRBJ2-7 NA TRBV9 TRBD2 CASSVAREGTEQYF TGTGCCAGCAGCGTAGCTCGGGAGGGAACCGAGCAGTACTTC
TRBJ1-5 few TRBV2 NA CASSEFSGDEPQHF TGTGCCAGCAGTGAATTTTCAGGGGACGAGCCCCAGCATTTT
TRBJ2-3 NA TRBV27 TRBD2 CASSFTLGGVVPDTQYF TGTGCCAGCAGTTTTACCCTGGGGGGGGTGGTTCCAGATACGCAGTATTTT
TRBJ2-7 few TRBV7-9 NA CASSSPPATVDYEQYF TGTGCCAGCAGCTCACCACCGGCGACAGTTGACTACGAGCAGTACTTC
TRBJ1-2 NA TRBV2 NA CASSEPGEGYGYTF TGTGCCAGCAGTGAGCCGGGAGAAGGCTATGGCTACACCTTC
TRBJ1-2 NA TRBV6-5 TRBD1 CASSNGQGYYGYTF TGTGCCAGCAGTAACGGACAGGGTTATTACGGCTACACCTTC
TRBJ1-4 NA TRBV5-4 NA CASSGDKANEKLFF TGTGCCAGCAGCGGGGACAAGGCTAATGAAAAACTGTTTTTT
TRBJ1-1 NA TRBV27 NA CASRWTPYAEAFF TGTGCCAGCAGATGGACACCATACGCTGAAGCTTTCTTT
TRBJ1-4 NA TRBV15 TRBD1 CATSRDRQGGEKLFF TGTGCCACCAGCAGAGATCGACAGGGAGGTGAAAAACTGTTTTTT
TRBJ1-1 NA TRBV6-5 NA CASTPLDRANTEAFF TGTGCCAGCACCCCCCTAGATCGCGCGAACACTGAAGCTTTCTTT
TRBJ1-5 once TRBV12-5 NA CASDPAGFGNQPQHF TGTGCTAGTGACCCCGCCGGATTCGGGAATCAGCCCCAGCATTTT
TRBJ2-7 few TRBV6-5 TRBD1 CASNPSGQGAGEQYF TGTGCCAGCAACCCGTCGGGACAGGGGGCGGGTGAGCAGTACTTC
TRBJ1-5 NA TRBV30 NA CAWSVYNQPQHF TGTGCCTGGAGTGTTTACAATCAGCCCCAGCATTTT
TRBJ1-1 few TRBV7-8 NA CASSQHANTEAFF TGTGCCAGCAGCCAACACGCGAACACTGAAGCTTTCTTT